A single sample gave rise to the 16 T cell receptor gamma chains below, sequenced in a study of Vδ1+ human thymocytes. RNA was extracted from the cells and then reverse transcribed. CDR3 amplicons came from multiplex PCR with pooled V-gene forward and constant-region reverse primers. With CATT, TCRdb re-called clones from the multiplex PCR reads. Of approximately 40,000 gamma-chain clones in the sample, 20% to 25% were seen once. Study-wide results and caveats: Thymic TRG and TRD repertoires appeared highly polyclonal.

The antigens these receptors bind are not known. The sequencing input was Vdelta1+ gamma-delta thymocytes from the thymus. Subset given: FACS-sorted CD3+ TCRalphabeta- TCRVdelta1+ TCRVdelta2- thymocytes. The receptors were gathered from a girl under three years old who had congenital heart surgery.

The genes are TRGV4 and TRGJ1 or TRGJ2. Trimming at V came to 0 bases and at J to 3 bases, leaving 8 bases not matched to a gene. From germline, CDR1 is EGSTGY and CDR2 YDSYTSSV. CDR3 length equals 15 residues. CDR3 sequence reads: CATWDGFGSYYKKLF. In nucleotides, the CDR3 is TGTGCCACCTGGGATGGGTTCGGGAGTTATTATAAGAAACTCTTT.

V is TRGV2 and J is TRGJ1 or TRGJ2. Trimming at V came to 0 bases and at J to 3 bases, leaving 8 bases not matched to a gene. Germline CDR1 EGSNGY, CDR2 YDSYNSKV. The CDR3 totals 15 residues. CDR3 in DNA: TGTGCCACCTGGGACGGGCATAGCCGTTATTATAAGAAACTCTTT. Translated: CATWDGHSRYYKKLF.

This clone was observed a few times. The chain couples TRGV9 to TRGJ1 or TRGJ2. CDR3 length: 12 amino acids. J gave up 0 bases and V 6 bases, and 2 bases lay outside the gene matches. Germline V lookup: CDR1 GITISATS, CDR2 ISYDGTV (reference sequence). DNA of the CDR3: TGTGCCTTGTGGCCGAATTATTATAAGAAACTCTTT. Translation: CALWPNYYKKLF.

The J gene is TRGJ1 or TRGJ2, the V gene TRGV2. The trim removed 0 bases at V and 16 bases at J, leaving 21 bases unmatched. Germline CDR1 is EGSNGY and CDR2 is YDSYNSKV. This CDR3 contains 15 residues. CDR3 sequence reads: CATWDGRPSYYKQLF. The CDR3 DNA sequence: TGTGCCACCTGGGACGGGCGCCCTAGTTATTATAAGCAGCTCTTT.

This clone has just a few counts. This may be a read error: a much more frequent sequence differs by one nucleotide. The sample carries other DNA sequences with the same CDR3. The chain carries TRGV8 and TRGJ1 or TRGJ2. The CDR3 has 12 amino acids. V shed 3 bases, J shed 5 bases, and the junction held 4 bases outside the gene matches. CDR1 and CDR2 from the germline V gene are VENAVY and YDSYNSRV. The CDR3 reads CATWDLHYKKLF. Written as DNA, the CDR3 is TGTGCCACCTGGGATCTTCATTATAAGAAACTCTTT.

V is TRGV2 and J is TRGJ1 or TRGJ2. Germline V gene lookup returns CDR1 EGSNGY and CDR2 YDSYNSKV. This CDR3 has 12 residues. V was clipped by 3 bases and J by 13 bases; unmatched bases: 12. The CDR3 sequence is CATWDWSGRKLF. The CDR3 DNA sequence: TGTGCCACCTGGGACTGGTCGGGGCGAAAACTCTTT.

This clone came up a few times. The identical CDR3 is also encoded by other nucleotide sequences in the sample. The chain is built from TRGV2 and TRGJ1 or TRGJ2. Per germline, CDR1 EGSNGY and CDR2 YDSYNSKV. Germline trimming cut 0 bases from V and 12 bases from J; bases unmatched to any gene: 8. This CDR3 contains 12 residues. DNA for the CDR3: TGTGCCACCTGGGACGGGCGGCGAGGGAAACTCTTT. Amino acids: CATWDGRRGKLF.

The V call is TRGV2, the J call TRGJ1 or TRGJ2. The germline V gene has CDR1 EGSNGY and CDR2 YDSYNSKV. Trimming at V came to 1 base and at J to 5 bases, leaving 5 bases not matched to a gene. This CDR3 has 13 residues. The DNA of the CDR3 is TGTGCCACCTGGGACGGCATTGATTATAAGAAACTCTTT. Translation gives CATWDGIDYKKLF.

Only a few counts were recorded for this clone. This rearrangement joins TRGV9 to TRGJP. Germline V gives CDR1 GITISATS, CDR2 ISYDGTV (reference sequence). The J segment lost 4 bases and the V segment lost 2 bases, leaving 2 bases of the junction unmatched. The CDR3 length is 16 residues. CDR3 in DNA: TGTGCCTTGTGGGAGGACCAAGAGTTGGGCAAAAAAATCAAGGTATTT. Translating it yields CALWEDQELGKKIKVF.

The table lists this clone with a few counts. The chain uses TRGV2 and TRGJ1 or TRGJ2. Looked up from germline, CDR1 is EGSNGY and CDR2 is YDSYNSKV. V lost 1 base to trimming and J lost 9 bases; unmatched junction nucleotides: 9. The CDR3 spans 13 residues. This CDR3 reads CATWDGLTLKKLF. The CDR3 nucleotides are TGTGCCACCTGGGACGGCCTAACCCTTAAGAAACTCTTT.

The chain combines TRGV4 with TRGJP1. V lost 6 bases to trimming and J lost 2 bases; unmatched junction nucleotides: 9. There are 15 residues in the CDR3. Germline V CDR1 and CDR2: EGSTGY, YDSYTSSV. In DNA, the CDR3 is TGTGCCACCTGGAGGAGGGAAACCACTGGTTGGTTCAAGATATTT. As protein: CATWRRETTGWFKIF.

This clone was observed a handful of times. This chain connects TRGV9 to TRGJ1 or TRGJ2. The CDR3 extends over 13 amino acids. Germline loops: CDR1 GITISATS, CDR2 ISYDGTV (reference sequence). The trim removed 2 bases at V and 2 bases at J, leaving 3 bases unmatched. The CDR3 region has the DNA TGTGCCTTGTGGGAGGACGATTATTATAAGAAACTCTTT. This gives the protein CALWEDDYYKKLF.

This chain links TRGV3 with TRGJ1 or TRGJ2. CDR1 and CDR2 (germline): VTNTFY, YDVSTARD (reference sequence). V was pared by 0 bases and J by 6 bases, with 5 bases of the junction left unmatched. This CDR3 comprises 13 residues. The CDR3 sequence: CATWDRRLYKKLF. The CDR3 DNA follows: TGTGCCACCTGGGACAGGCGGCTTTATAAGAAACTCTTT.

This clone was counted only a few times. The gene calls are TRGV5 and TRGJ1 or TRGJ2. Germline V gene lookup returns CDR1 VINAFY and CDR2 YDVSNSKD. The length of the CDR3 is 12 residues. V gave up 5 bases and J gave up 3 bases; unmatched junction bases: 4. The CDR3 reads CATWGSYYKKLF. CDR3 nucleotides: TGTGCCACCTGGGGGTCTTATTATAAGAAACTCTTT.

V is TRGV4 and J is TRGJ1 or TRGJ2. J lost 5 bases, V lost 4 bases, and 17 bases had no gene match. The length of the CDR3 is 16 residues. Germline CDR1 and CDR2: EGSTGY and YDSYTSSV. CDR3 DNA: TGTGCCACCTGGGACGGGCGGGGGGGCTTAGATTATAAGAAACTCTTT. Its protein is CATWDGRGGLDYKKLF.

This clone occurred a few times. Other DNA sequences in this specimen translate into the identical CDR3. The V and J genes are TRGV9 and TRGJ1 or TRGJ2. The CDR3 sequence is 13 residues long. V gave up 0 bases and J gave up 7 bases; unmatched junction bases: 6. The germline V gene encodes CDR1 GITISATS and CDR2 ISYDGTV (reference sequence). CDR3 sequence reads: CALWEVIGYKKLF. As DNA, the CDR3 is TGTGCCTTGTGGGAGGTGATAGGCTATAAGAAACTCTTT.